This paragraph covers one TCR beta chain sequence. Its target is not known. The RNA, about 0.45 to 1 ug, was put through reverse transcription using random hexamers. From the immunoSEQ multiplex PCR reads, TCRdb called clonotypes with MiXCR, one entry per CDR3 protein. The repertoire includes 100,000 to 150,000 distinct CDR3 sequences, about 94% of them detected once, and approximately 0.22% sits in the top ten. This specimen comes from a study of CD8 T cells in Susac syndrome. Study-wide results and limits: The TCR sequencing and HLA analysis in the study involved a relatively small number of individuals, as the study acknowledged.

This CDR3 has 17 residues. Germline V lookup: CDR1 MNHEY, CDR2 SVGEGT. The V segment lost 2 bases and the J segment 3 bases; nucleotides outside the gene matches: 13. High-throughput TCR beta sequencing covered peripheral CD8+ and CD4+ T cells. The rearrangement links TRBV6-2 or TRBV6-3 to TRBJ2-7; 7 nucleotides agree with TRBD1. Sequencing was done on a sample of CD8+ T cells from PBMCs. The sequence was obtained from a human donor with Susac syndrome. This CDR3 reads CASSYDPGTERGYEQYF. CDR3 nucleotide sequence: TGTGCCAGCAGTTACGACCCCGGGACAGAGAGGGGCTACGAGCAGTACTTC.